This is a list of T cell receptor beta chains from one sample in a study of OX40 agonist ivuxolimab in advanced cancers. This table comes from immunoSEQ multiplex PCR, and its TCRdb copy is limited to in-frame clones, with some not included. The table shows about 52,000 clones, with 94% occurring only once. Sequencing used CD4+ or CD8+ T cells sorted from blood, obtained in a trial of the OX40 agonist ivuxolimab. Source of these receptors: an adult with an advanced solid tumor such as melanoma, head and neck, liver or kidney cancer. CDR3s include the opening cysteine and the closing phenylalanine or tryptophan. D genes are given only for firm matches. Expanded clones are given a class, and other clones once, few, many or no size at all.

J gene: TRBJ1-4; D gene: NA; clone size: NA; V gene: TRBV28; CDR3 DNA: TGTGCCAGCAGATTCACAGCAACTAATGAAAAACTGTTTTTT; CDR3 protein: CASRFTATNEKLFF
J gene: TRBJ1-5; D gene: NA; clone size: NA; V gene: TRBV11-2; CDR3 DNA: TGTGCCAGCAGCTTAGATGGGTATAGCAATCAGCCCCAGCATTTT; CDR3 protein: CASSLDGYSNQPQHF
J gene: TRBJ2-5; D gene: NA; clone size: NA; V gene: TRBV2; CDR3 DNA: TGTGCCAGCAGTGAGGAAGGCAGTTTGTACCAAGAGACCCAGTACTTC; CDR3 protein: CASSEEGSLYQETQYF
J gene: TRBJ2-1; D gene: TRBD1; clone size: NA; V gene: TRBV27; CDR3 DNA: TGTGCCAGCAGTTTCGGGACAGGACAGGGGGTTAGTGAGCAGTTCTTC; CDR3 protein: CASSFGTGQGVSEQFF
J gene: TRBJ2-7; D gene: NA; clone size: once; V gene: TRBV9; CDR3 DNA: TGTGCCAGCAGCGGTATTAAGGACGAGCAGTACTTC; CDR3 protein: CASSGIKDEQYF
J gene: TRBJ2-1; D gene: TRBD2; clone size: NA; V gene: TRBV30; CDR3 DNA: TGTGCCTGGAGCGTCACGGGGGGGAGCTCCTACAATGAGCAGTTCTTC; CDR3 protein: CAWSVTGGSSYNEQFF
J gene: TRBJ2-7; D gene: NA; clone size: NA; V gene: TRBV11-2; CDR3 DNA: TGTGCCAGCAGCTTAGCGGGGTCCTCCTACGAGCAGTACTTC; CDR3 protein: CASSLAGSSYEQYF
J gene: TRBJ2-7; D gene: NA; clone size: NA; V gene: TRBV9; CDR3 DNA: TGTGCCAGCAGCGGAGCACAGGATGAGCAGTACTTC; CDR3 protein: CASSGAQDEQYF
J gene: TRBJ2-1; D gene: NA; clone size: NA; V gene: TRBV19; CDR3 DNA: TGTGCCAGTACCGCCTCCGGGAGCTCCTACAATGAGCAGTTCTTC; CDR3 protein: CASTASGSSYNEQFF
J gene: TRBJ2-1; D gene: NA; clone size: NA; V gene: TRBV5-6; CDR3 DNA: TGTGCCAGCAGCTTTTGGGGTTACAATGAGCAGTTCTTC; CDR3 protein: CASSFWGYNEQFF
J gene: TRBJ1-2; D gene: NA; clone size: NA; V gene: TRBV30; CDR3 DNA: TGTGCCTGGAGTAGCAGGGGAGACTATGGCTACACCTTC; CDR3 protein: CAWSSRGDYGYTF
J gene: TRBJ2-7; D gene: TRBD1; clone size: NA; V gene: TRBV30; CDR3 DNA: TGTGCCTGGAGTATCCCCAGGGGGCGAATCTACGAGCAGTACTTC; CDR3 protein: CAWSIPRGRIYEQYF
J gene: TRBJ2-7; D gene: TRBD2; clone size: NA; V gene: TRBV6-6; CDR3 DNA: TGTGCCAGCAGTTACGCTGAGCGGGAGGGCTACGAGCAGTACTTC; CDR3 protein: CASSYAEREGYEQYF
J gene: TRBJ2-7; D gene: NA; clone size: NA; V gene: TRBV29-1; CDR3 DNA: TGCAGCGTTGAAAATCCTAGAACGGGGGAGCAGTACTTC; CDR3 protein: CSVENPRTGEQYF
J gene: TRBJ2-3; D gene: TRBD1; clone size: NA; V gene: TRBV9; CDR3 DNA: TGTGCCAGCAGCGTAGTCCGGGTAGGGGGCCGAGATACGCAGTATTTT; CDR3 protein: CASSVVRVGGRDTQYF
J gene: TRBJ2-7; D gene: TRBD2; clone size: NA; V gene: TRBV4-1; CDR3 DNA: TGCGCCAGCAGCTACTCGGGGGGGTACGAGCAGTACTTC; CDR3 protein: CASSYSGGYEQYF
J gene: TRBJ2-7; D gene: NA; clone size: NA; V gene: TRBV19; CDR3 DNA: TGTGCCAGTAGTATGGGGTACGGGGGCGGATACGAGCAGTACTTC; CDR3 protein: CASSMGYGGGYEQYF
J gene: TRBJ2-3; D gene: TRBD2; clone size: NA; V gene: TRBV30; CDR3 DNA: TGTGCCTGGAGAGGGCGGGGGAGTGCGGATACGCAGTATTTT; CDR3 protein: CAWRGRGSADTQYF
J gene: TRBJ1-4; D gene: NA; clone size: NA; V gene: TRBV2; CDR3 DNA: TGTGCCAGCACCCCAGGGGTCGGTTCTAATGAAAAACTGTTTTTT; CDR3 protein: CASTPGVGSNEKLFF
J gene: TRBJ2-1; D gene: TRBD2; clone size: NA; V gene: TRBV9; CDR3 DNA: TGTGCCAGCAGCGTAGCTAACCTTGGGGGGATTAGCGGGAGGGCCTACAATGAGCAGTTCTTC; CDR3 protein: CASSVANLGGISGRAYNEQFF
J gene: TRBJ2-7; D gene: TRBD2; clone size: NA; V gene: TRBV29-1; CDR3 DNA: TGCAGCGTAGGGACTAGCGGCCTCTCCTACGAGCAGTACTTC; CDR3 protein: CSVGTSGLSYEQYF
J gene: TRBJ1-1; D gene: NA; clone size: NA; V gene: TRBV19; CDR3 DNA: TGTGCCAGTAGTATGGCAGGGAGCTTGTTCGACACTGAAGCTTTCTTT; CDR3 protein: CASSMAGSLFDTEAFF
J gene: TRBJ2-7; D gene: TRBD2; clone size: NA; V gene: TRBV7-9; CDR3 DNA: TGTGCCAGCAGCTTAGTCGGGGGGGTAAACTACGAGCAGTACTTC; CDR3 protein: CASSLVGGVNYEQYF
J gene: TRBJ2-7; D gene: NA; clone size: NA; V gene: TRBV6-1; CDR3 DNA: TGTGCCAGCAGTGGGATGACATTCCCCTCCTACGAGCAGTACTTC; CDR3 protein: CASSGMTFPSYEQYF
J gene: TRBJ2-1; D gene: NA; clone size: NA; V gene: TRBV27; CDR3 DNA: TGTGCCAGCAGTCACGGGATGGGGATCGACAATGAGCAGTTCTTC; CDR3 protein: CASSHGMGIDNEQFF
J gene: TRBJ2-1; D gene: NA; clone size: NA; V gene: TRBV4-1; CDR3 DNA: TGCGCCAGCAGCTTCCGGGACGGTAACAATGAGCAGTTCTTC; CDR3 protein: CASSFRDGNNEQFF
J gene: TRBJ2-7; D gene: NA; clone size: NA; V gene: TRBV9; CDR3 DNA: TGTGCCAGCGGCCCCTTGGGAGGCTACGAGCAGTACTTC; CDR3 protein: CASGPLGGYEQYF
J gene: TRBJ2-7; D gene: NA; clone size: few; V gene: TRBV4-1; CDR3 DNA: TGCGCCAGCAGCCAATTTGTCGGCTACGAGCAGTACTTC; CDR3 protein: CASSQFVGYEQYF
J gene: TRBJ2-7; D gene: NA; clone size: NA; V gene: TRBV18; CDR3 DNA: TGTGCCAGCTCACCACCGGCGCTCGCCGCCAAGGACGAGCAGTACTTC; CDR3 protein: CASSPPALAAKDEQYF
J gene: TRBJ1-6; D gene: TRBD1; clone size: NA; V gene: TRBV10-1; CDR3 DNA: TGCGCCAGCAGTTCGACAGGGAATAATTCACCCCTCCACTTT; CDR3 protein: CASSSTGNNSPLHF
J gene: TRBJ2-3; D gene: TRBD1; clone size: NA; V gene: TRBV29-1; CDR3 DNA: TGCAGCGTTGAAGTAGCCCTTACAGGGGGCTCCACAGATACGCAGTATTTT; CDR3 protein: CSVEVALTGGSTDTQYF
J gene: TRBJ1-5; D gene: NA; clone size: NA; V gene: TRBV10-3; CDR3 DNA: TGTGCCATCAGTGAGGAGACGGGACAGCCCCAGCATTTT; CDR3 protein: CAISEETGQPQHF
J gene: TRBJ2-7; D gene: NA; clone size: NA; V gene: TRBV11-3; CDR3 DNA: TGTGCCAGCAGCTTAGCAGAGTTTGGCTACGAGCAGTACTTC; CDR3 protein: CASSLAEFGYEQYF
J gene: TRBJ2-1; D gene: NA; clone size: NA; V gene: TRBV6-5; CDR3 DNA: TGTGCCAGCAGTTACGGCGGGATGTACAATGAGCAGTTCTTC; CDR3 protein: CASSYGGMYNEQFF
J gene: TRBJ2-3; D gene: NA; clone size: NA; V gene: TRBV2; CDR3 DNA: TGTGCCAGCAGTGCGGACAGCCCCGAAGATACGCAGTATTTT; CDR3 protein: CASSADSPEDTQYF
J gene: TRBJ2-7; D gene: NA; clone size: NA; V gene: TRBV2; CDR3 DNA: TGTGCCAGCAGTGGGGTGGGAGAATTCACTTGGGAGCAGTACTTC; CDR3 protein: CASSGVGEFTWEQYF
J gene: TRBJ2-7; D gene: NA; clone size: NA; V gene: TRBV21-1; CDR3 DNA: TGTGCCAGCAGCAAAAGAAACGCGAAGACCTACGAGCAGTACTTC; CDR3 protein: CASSKRNAKTYEQYF
J gene: TRBJ2-3; D gene: NA; clone size: NA; V gene: TRBV9; CDR3 DNA: TGTGCCAGCAGCCCATGGGAGACATATAGCACAGATACGCAGTATTTT; CDR3 protein: CASSPWETYSTDTQYF
J gene: TRBJ2-1; D gene: TRBD2; clone size: once; V gene: TRBV28; CDR3 DNA: TGTGCCAGCAGTTTCCCAAAAATAAGGACTAGCGGGGAGCAGTTCTTC; CDR3 protein: CASSFPKIRTSGEQFF
J gene: TRBJ2-1; D gene: NA; clone size: NA; V gene: TRBV11-2; CDR3 DNA: TGTGCCAGCAGCTCCATTGGTAATGAGCAGTTCTTC; CDR3 protein: CASSSIGNEQFF
J gene: TRBJ2-5; D gene: NA; clone size: NA; V gene: TRBV11-2; CDR3 DNA: TGTGCCAGCAGCTTAGGGGCAGGTTCCCAAGAGACCCAGTACTTC; CDR3 protein: CASSLGAGSQETQYF
J gene: TRBJ2-7; D gene: NA; clone size: once; V gene: TRBV6-1; CDR3 DNA: TGTGCCAGCAGTGTTCTTACCCACGAGCAGTACTTC; CDR3 protein: CASSVLTHEQYF
J gene: TRBJ1-2; D gene: NA; clone size: few; V gene: TRBV5-1; CDR3 DNA: TGCGCCAGCAGCTTGGAGGTGGGAGGAGGCTACACCTTC; CDR3 protein: CASSLEVGGGYTF
J gene: TRBJ2-2; D gene: NA; clone size: NA; V gene: TRBV9; CDR3 DNA: TGTGCCAGCAGCGTAGGAACAGCGAACACCGGGGAGCTGTTTTTT; CDR3 protein: CASSVGTANTGELFF
J gene: TRBJ1-2; D gene: NA; clone size: NA; V gene: TRBV2; CDR3 DNA: TGTGCCAGCAGTGAGGGGGGTTCTAACTATGGCTACACCTTC; CDR3 protein: CASSEGGSNYGYTF
J gene: TRBJ1-1; D gene: NA; clone size: once; V gene: TRBV30; CDR3 DNA: TGTGCCTGGAGCGGCCGGGGCACTGAAGCTTTCTTT; CDR3 protein: CAWSGRGTEAFF
J gene: TRBJ2-7; D gene: TRBD2; clone size: NA; V gene: TRBV10-3; CDR3 DNA: TGTGCCATCAGTGAGTCGGGCCCGGCGGGAGTCGACGAGCAGTACTTC; CDR3 protein: CAISESGPAGVDEQYF
J gene: TRBJ1-4; D gene: NA; clone size: NA; V gene: TRBV28; CDR3 DNA: TGTGCCAGCAGTTTTTTGGGGTCTGAAAAACTGTTTTTT; CDR3 protein: CASSFLGSEKLFF
J gene: TRBJ2-7; D gene: NA; clone size: NA; V gene: TRBV18; CDR3 DNA: TGTGCCAGCTCACCACCGGGTGCAAACTACGAGCAGTACTTC; CDR3 protein: CASSPPGANYEQYF
J gene: TRBJ2-7; D gene: NA; clone size: NA; V gene: TRBV15; CDR3 DNA: TGTGCCAGTAAGGGTGCGGAATCCTACGAGCAGTACTTC; CDR3 protein: CASKGAESYEQYF
J gene: TRBJ2-7; D gene: TRBD1; clone size: NA; V gene: TRBV6-5; CDR3 DNA: TGTGCCAGCAGTTACGCGACAGGGGGCGACTACGAGCAGTACTTC; CDR3 protein: CASSYATGGDYEQYF
J gene: TRBJ2-5; D gene: NA; clone size: NA; V gene: TRBV7-9; CDR3 DNA: TGTGCCAGCAGCTTACCCAAAGAGACCCAGTACTTC; CDR3 protein: CASSLPKETQYF
J gene: TRBJ2-5; D gene: TRBD1; clone size: NA; V gene: TRBV7-9; CDR3 DNA: TGTGCCAGCAGCCCTCCTGGACAGGGTGGCGAGACCCAGTACTTC; CDR3 protein: CASSPPGQGGETQYF
J gene: TRBJ2-2; D gene: NA; clone size: NA; V gene: TRBV4-1; CDR3 DNA: TGCGCCAGCAGCCCCTCCAGCATGAACACCGGGGAGCTGTTTTTT; CDR3 protein: CASSPSSMNTGELFF
J gene: TRBJ2-7; D gene: TRBD2; clone size: NA; V gene: TRBV11-3; CDR3 DNA: TGTGCCAGCAGCATCTACCCGGGACTAGGTCCCTACGAGCAGTACTTC; CDR3 protein: CASSIYPGLGPYEQYF
J gene: TRBJ2-7; D gene: TRBD2; clone size: NA; V gene: TRBV4-3; CDR3 DNA: TGCGCCAGCAGCCAAGATTCGGGAGGGCCCTCAGAGCAGTACTTC; CDR3 protein: CASSQDSGGPSEQYF
J gene: TRBJ1-4; D gene: NA; clone size: NA; V gene: TRBV2; CDR3 DNA: TGTGCCAGCAGTCCCTCGCAGAGGAGTAATGAAAAACTGTTTTTT; CDR3 protein: CASSPSQRSNEKLFF